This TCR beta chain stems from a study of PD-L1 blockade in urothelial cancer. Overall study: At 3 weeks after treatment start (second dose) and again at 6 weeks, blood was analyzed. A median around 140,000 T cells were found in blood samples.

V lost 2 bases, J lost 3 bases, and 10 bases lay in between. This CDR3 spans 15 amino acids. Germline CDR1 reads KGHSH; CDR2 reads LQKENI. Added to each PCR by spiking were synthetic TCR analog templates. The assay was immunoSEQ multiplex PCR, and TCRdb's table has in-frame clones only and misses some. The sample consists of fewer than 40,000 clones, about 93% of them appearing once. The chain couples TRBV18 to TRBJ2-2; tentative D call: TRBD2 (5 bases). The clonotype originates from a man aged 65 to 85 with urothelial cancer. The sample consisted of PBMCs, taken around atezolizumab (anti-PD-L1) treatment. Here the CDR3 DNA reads TGTGCCAGCTCACCAGCCGTCGGGGACACCGGGGAGCTGTTTTTT. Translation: CASSPAVGDTGELFF.